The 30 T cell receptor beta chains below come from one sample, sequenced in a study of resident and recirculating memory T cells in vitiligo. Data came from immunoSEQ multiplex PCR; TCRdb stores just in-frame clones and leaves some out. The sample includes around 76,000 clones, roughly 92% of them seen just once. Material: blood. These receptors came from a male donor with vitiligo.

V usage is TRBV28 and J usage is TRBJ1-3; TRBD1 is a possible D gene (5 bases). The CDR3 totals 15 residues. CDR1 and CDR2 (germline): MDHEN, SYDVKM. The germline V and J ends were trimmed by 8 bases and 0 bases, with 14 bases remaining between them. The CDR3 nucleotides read TGTGCCAGCTCTTGGAGGGGACTCTCTGGAAACACCATATATTTT. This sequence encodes CASSWRGLSGNTIYF.

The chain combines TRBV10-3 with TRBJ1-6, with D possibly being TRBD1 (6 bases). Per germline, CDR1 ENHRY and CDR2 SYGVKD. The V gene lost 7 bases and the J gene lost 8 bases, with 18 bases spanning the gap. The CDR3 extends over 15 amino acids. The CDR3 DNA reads TGTGCCATCAAGGCGACCGGGGGGGCTTATTCACCCCTCCACTTT. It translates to CAIKATGGAYSPLHF.

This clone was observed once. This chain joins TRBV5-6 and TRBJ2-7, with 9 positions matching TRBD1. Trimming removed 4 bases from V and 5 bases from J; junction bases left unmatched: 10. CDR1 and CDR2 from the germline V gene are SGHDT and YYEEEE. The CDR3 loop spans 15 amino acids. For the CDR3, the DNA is TGTGCCAGCAGCGATCCGGGACAGGGTACCCACGAGCAGTACTTC. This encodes CASSDPGQGTHEQYF. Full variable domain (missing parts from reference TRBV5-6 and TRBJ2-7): DAGVTQSPTHLIKTRGQQVTLRCSPKSGHDTVSWYQQALGQGPQFIFQYYEEEERQRGNFPDRFSGHQFPNYSSELNVNALLLGDSALYLCASSDPGQGTHEQYFGPGTRLTVT.

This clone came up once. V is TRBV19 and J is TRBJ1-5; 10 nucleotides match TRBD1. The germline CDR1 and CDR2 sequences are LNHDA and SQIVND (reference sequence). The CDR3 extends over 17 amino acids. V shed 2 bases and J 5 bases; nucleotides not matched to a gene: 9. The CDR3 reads CASSITPTGTGDQPQHF. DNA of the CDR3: TGTGCCAGTAGTATAACTCCAACCGGGACAGGGGATCAGCCCCAGCATTTT. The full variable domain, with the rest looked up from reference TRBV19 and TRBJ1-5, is DGGITQSPKYLFRKEGQNVTLSCEQNLNHDAMYWYRQDPGQGLRLIYYSQIVNDFQKGDIAEGYSVSREKKESFPLTVTSAQKNPTAFYLCASSITPTGTGDQPQHFGDGTRLSIL.

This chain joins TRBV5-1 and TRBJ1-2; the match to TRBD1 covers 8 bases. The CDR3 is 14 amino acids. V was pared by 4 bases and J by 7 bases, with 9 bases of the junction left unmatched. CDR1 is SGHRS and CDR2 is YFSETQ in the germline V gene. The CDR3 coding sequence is TGCGCCAGCAGCCCATCGGGACAGGATGTTGGCTACACCTTC. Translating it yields CASSPSGQDVGYTF.

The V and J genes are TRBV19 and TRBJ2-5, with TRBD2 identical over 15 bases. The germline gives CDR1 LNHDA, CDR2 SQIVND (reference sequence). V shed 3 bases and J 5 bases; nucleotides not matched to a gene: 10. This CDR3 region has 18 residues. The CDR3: CASSIWTSGGDLRETQYF. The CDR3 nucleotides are TGTGCCAGTAGTATCTGGACTAGCGGGGGGGACCTCCGGGAGACCCAGTACTTC.

CDR3 region: CASSRGQSAYNEKLFF. CDR3 sequence (DNA): TGTGCCAGTAGTAGGGGACAGTCGGCCTATAATGAAAAACTGTTTTTT. The chain has TRBV19 and TRBJ1-4; TRBD1 matches at 7 bases. CDR3 length equals 16 residues. Germline-derived CDR1 and CDR2 are LNHDA and SQIVND (reference sequence). V shed 4 bases, J shed 4 bases, and the junction held 9 bases outside the gene matches.

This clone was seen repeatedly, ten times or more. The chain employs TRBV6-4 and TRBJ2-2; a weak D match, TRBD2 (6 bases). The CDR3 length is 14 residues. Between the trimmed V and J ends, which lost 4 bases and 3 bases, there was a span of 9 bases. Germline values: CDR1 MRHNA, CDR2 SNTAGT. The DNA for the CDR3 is TGTGCCAGCAGTGGAGGGGAGGACACCGGGGAGCTGTTTTTT. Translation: CASSGGEDTGELFF.

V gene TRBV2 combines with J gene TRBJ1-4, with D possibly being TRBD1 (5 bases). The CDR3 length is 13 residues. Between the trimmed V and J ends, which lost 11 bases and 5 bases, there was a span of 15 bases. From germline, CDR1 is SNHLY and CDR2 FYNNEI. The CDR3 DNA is TGTGCCGGGGAGGCAGGGTGGAATGAAAAACTGTTTTTT. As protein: CAGEAGWNEKLFF.

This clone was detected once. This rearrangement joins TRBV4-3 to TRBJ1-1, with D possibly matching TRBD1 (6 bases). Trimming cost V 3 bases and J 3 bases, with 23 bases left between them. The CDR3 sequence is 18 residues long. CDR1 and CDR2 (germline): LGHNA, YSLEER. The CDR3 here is CASSQGTILGARDTEAFF. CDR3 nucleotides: TGCGCCAGCAGCCAGGGCACTATCCTGGGGGCACGGGACACTGAAGCTTTCTTT.

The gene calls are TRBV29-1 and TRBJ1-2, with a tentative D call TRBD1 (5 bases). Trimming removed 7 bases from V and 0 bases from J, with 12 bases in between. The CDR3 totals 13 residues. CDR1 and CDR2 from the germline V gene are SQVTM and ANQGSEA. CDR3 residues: CSAMTATNYGYTF. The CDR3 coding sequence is TGCAGCGCCATGACAGCGACTAACTATGGCTACACCTTC.

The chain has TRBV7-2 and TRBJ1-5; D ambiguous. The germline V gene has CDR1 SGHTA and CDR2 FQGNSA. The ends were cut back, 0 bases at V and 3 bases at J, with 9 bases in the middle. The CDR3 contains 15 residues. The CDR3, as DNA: TGTGCCAGCAGCTTAGCGCGACACCTCAATCAGCCCCAGCATTTT. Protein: CASSLARHLNQPQHF.

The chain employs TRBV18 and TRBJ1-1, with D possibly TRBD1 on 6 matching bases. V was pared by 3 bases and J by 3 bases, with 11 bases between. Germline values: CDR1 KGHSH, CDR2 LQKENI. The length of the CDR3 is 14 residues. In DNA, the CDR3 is TGTGCCAGCTCACCTACCCACAGGGACACTGAAGCTTTCTTT. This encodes CASSPTHRDTEAFF.

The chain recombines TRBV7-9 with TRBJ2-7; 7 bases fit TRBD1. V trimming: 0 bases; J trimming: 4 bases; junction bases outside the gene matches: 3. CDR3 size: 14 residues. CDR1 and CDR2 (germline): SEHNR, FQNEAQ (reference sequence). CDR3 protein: CASSLAQGRYEQYF. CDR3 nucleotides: TGTGCCAGCAGCTTAGCACAGGGGCGGTACGAGCAGTACTTC.

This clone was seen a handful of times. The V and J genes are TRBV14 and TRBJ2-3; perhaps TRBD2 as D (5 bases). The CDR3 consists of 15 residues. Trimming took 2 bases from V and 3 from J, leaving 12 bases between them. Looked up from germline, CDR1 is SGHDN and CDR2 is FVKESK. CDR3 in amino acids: CASSQFGLQTDTQYF. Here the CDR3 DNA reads TGTGCCAGCAGCCAATTTGGACTTCAGACAGATACGCAGTATTTT.

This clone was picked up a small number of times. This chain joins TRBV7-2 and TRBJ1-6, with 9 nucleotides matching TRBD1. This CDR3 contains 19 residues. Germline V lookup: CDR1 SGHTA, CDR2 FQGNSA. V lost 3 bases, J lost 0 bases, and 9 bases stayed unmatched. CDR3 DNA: TGTGCCAGCAGCTTTACCCCGGGACAGGGAAGCTCCTATAATTCACCCCTCCACTTT. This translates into CASSFTPGQGSSYNSPLHF.

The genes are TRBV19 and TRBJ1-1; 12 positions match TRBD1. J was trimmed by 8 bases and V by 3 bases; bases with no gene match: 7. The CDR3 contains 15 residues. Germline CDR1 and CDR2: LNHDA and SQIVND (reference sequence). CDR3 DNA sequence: TGTGCCAGTAGTATGTCCGGGACAGGGGGCCGAGAAGCTTTCTTT. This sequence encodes CASSMSGTGGREAFF. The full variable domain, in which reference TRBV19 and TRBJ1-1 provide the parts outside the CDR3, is DGGITQSPKYLFRKEGQNVTLSCEQNLNHDAMYWYRQDPGQGLRLIYYSQIVNDFQKGDIAEGYSVSREKKESFPLTVTSAQKNPTAFYLCASSMSGTGGREAFFGQGTRLTVV.

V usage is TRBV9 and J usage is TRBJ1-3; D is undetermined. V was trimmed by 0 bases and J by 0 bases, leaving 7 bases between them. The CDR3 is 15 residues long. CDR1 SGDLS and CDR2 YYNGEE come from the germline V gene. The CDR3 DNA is TGTGCCAGCAGCGTAGAAGCGCTCTCTGGAAACACCATATATTTT. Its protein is CASSVEALSGNTIYF.

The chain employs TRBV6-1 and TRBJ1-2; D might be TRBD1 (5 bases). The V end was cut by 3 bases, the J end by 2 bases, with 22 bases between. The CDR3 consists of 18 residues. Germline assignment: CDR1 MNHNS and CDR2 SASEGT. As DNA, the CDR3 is TGTGCCAGCAGTGATTGGAAGGGGCCAGGAACCAGGAACTATGGCTACACCTTC. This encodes CASSDWKGPGTRNYGYTF.

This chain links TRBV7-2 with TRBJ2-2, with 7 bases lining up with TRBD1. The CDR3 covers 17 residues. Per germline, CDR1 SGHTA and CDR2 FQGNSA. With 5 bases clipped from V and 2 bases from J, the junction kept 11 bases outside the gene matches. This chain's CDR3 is CASSRGGAVLNTGELFF. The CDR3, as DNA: TGTGCCAGCAGCAGAGGGGGCGCGGTTCTAAACACCGGGGAGCTGTTTTTT.

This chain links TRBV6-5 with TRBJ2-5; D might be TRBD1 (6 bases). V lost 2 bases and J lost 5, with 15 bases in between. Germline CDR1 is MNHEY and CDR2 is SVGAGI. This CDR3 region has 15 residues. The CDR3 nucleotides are TGTGCCAGCAGTTACACTCCCACTAGGGGGGAGACCCAGTACTTC. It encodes CASSYTPTRGETQYF.

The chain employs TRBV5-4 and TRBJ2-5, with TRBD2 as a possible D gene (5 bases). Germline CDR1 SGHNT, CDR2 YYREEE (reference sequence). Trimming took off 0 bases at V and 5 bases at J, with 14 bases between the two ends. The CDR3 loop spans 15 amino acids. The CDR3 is CASSLGGPRRETQYF. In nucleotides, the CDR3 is TGTGCCAGCAGCTTGGGCGGCCCGAGGAGGGAGACCCAGTACTTC.

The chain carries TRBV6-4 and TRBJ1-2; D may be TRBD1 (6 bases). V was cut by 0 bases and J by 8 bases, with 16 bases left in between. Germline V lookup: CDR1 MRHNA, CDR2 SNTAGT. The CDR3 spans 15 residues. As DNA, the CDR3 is TGTGCCAGCAGTGACTCGGAGGGAGGGGGAAACGGCTACACCTTC. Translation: CASSDSEGGGNGYTF.

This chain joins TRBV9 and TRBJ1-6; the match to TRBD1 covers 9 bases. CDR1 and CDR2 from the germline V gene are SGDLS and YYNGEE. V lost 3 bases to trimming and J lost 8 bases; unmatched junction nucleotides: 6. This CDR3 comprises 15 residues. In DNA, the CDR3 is TGTGCCAGCAGCGATGGGGACAGGGCTTATTCACCCCTCCACTTT. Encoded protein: CASSDGDRAYSPLHF. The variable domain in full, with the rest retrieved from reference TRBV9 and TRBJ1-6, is DSGVTQTPKHLITATGQRVTLRCSPRSGDLSVYWYQQSLDQGLQFLIQYYNGEERAKGNILERFSAQQFPDLHSELNLSSLELGDSALYFCASSDGDRAYSPLHFGNGTRLTVT.

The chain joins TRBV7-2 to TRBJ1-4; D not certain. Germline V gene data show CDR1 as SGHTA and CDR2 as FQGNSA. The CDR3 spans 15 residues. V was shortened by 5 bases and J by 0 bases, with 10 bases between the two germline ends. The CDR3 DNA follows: TGTGCCAGCAGCCGCCAGTTTGCAACTAATGAAAAACTGTTTTTT. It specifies CASSRQFATNEKLFF.

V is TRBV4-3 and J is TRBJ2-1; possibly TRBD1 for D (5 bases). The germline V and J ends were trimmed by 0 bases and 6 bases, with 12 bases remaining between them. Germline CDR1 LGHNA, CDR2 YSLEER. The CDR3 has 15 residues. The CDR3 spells CASSQEPRQTNEQFF. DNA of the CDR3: TGCGCCAGCAGCCAAGAACCGAGACAGACCAATGAGCAGTTCTTC.

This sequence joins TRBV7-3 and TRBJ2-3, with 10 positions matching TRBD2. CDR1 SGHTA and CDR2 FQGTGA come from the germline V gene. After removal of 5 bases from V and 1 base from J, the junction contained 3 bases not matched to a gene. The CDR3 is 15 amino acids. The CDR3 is CASSPGTSGTDTQYF. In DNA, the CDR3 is TGTGCCAGCAGCCCAGGGACTAGCGGCACAGATACGCAGTATTTT.

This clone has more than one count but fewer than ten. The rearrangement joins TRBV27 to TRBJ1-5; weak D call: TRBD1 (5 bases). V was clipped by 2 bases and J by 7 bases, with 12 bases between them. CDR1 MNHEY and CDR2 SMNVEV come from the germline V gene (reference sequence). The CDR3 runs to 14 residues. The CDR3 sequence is CASSLTRGGQPQHF. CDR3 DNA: TGTGCCAGCAGTTTAACACGTGGGGGGCAGCCCCAGCATTTT.

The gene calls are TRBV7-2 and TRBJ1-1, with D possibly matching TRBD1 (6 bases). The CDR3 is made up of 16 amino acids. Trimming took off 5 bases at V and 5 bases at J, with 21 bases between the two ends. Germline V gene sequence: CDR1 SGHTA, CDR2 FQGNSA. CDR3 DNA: TGTGCCAGCAGCCCCGCAGGGGCGCGCCGGTGGACTGAAGCTTTCTTT. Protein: CASSPAGARRWTEAFF. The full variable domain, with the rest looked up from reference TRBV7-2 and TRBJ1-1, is GAGVSQSPSNKVTEKGKDVELRCDPISGHTALYWYRQSLGQGLEFLIYFQGNSAPDKSGLPSDRFSAERTGGSVSTLTIQRTQQEDSAVYLCASSPAGARRWTEAFFGQGTRLTVV.

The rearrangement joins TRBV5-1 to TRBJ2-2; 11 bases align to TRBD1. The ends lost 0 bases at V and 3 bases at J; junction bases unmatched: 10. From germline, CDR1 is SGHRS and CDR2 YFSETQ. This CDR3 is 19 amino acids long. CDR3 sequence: CASSLEGFGTGGHTGELFF. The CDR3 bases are TGCGCCAGCAGCTTGGAAGGTTTTGGGACAGGGGGTCACACCGGGGAGCTGTTTTTT. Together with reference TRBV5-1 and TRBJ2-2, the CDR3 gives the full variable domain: KAGVTQTPRYLIKTRGQQVTLSCSPISGHRSVSWYQQTPGQGLQFLFEYFSETQRNKGNFPGRFSGRQFSNSRSEMNVSTLELGDSALYLCASSLEGFGTGGHTGELFFGEGSRLTVL.